Below, 20 T cell receptor beta chains from the same sample are listed, as sequenced in a study of T cell changes during pregnancy in multiple sclerosis (dated 2019 in TCRdb). Libraries were prepared through the immunoSEQ multiplex PCR assay. The clones in this table, taken by TCRdb from immuneACCESS, are in-frame only. Not every clone is retained; where verified, under half of the shortfall comes from an unresolved V gene, and the cause of the rest is unknown. The sample data list under 60,000 clones, and approximately 90% of these were observed just once. Jointly, the top ten make up approximately 0.41% of the sample. Specimen: CD4+ T cells from peripheral blood mononuclear cells, collected in the second trimester of pregnancy. The receptors stem from a female donor in good health, enrolled as a control in a pregnancy study.

The chain links TRBV9 to TRBJ1-1; the match to TRBD1 covers 7 bases. The junction had 4 bases not matched to a gene; V was cut back by 2 bases and J by 3 bases. Germline-derived CDR1 and CDR2 are SGDLS and YYNGEE. This CDR3 has 14 residues. CDR3 nucleotides: TGTGCCAGCAGCGTGACAGGGTCTTACACTGAAGCTTTCTTT. It is translated as CASSVTGSYTEAFF.

This chain connects TRBV5-1 to TRBJ1-2; tentative D call: TRBD1 (6 bases). In germline, CDR1 is SGHRS, CDR2 YFSETQ. Trimming took 3 bases from V and 4 from J, leaving 10 bases between them. This CDR3 is 13 amino acids long. Here the CDR3 DNA reads TGCGCCAGCAGCTCGGACAGATTCTATGGCTACACCTTC. Translated, it gives CASSSDRFYGYTF.

The V gene is TRBV30, the J gene TRBJ1-2; D might be TRBD1 (6 bases). The germline V gene encodes CDR1 GTSNPN and CDR2 SVGIG (reference sequence). The V gene lost 0 bases and the J gene lost 6 bases, with 11 bases spanning the gap. The CDR3 has 13 amino acids. The CDR3 loop is CAWSVRGGDGYTF. DNA of the CDR3: TGTGCCTGGAGTGTACGGGGGGGCGATGGCTACACCTTC.

The V call is TRBV11-1, the J call TRBJ2-5; 7 positions match TRBD2. The V and J ends lost 5 bases and 3 bases, in that order; junction bases with no gene match: 9. Looked up from germline, CDR1 is SGHAT and CDR2 is FQDESV (reference sequence). The CDR3 contains 15 residues. CDR3 nucleotide sequence: TGTGCCAGCAGCGACGGGGGGATTAGGGAAGAGACCCAGTACTTC. Encoded protein: CASSDGGIREETQYF. Supplemented by reference TRBV11-1 and TRBJ2-5, the full variable domain reads EAEVAQSPRYKITEKSQAVAFWCDPISGHATLYWYRQILGQGPELLVQFQDESVVDDSQLPKDRFSAERLKGVDSTLKIQPAELGDSAMYLCASSDGGIREETQYFGPGTRLLVL.

The CDR3, as DNA: TGTGCCAGCAGCCTCGGACAACCCACAGATACGCAGTATTTT. Its translation is CASSLGQPTDTQYF. The chain carries TRBV6-5 and TRBJ2-3, with a weak D call TRBD1 (5 bases). Trimming removed 6 bases from V and 2 bases from J, with 12 bases in between. The germline V gene has CDR1 MNHEY and CDR2 SVGAGI. The CDR3 has 14 residues.

This sequence joins TRBV20-1 and TRBJ1-2; the D is unclear. Germline assignment: CDR1 DFQATT and CDR2 SNEGSKA (reference sequence). The length of the CDR3 is 11 residues. Trimming stripped 3 bases from V and 8 bases from J, with 10 bases between. The CDR3 DNA sequence: TGCAGTGCTAGGCCTCGGGTCGGCTACACCTTC. It translates to CSARPRVGYTF.

The J gene is TRBJ1-2, the V gene TRBV5-6, with 9 bases identical to TRBD1. Germline V gives CDR1 SGHDT, CDR2 YYEEEE. The CDR3 sequence is 14 residues long. The V and J ends lost 4 bases and 8 bases, in that order; junction bases with no gene match: 9. This CDR3 is CASSPRGTGSGYTF. The CDR3 bases are TGTGCCAGCAGCCCTCGGGGGACAGGGTCGGGCTACACCTTC.

This chain uses TRBV7-2 with TRBJ1-2, with TRBD1 identical over 7 bases. Germline V gene data show CDR1 as SGHTA and CDR2 as FQGNSA. With 5 bases clipped from V and 8 bases from J, the junction kept 5 bases outside the gene matches. This CDR3 is 12 amino acids long. The CDR3: CASSRQGRGYTF. The CDR3 bases are TGTGCCAGCAGCCGACAGGGTAGAGGCTACACCTTC.

J is TRBJ1-1 and V is TRBV6-5, with TRBD1 identical over 7 bases. The V and J ends lost 5 bases and 6 bases, in that order; junction bases with no gene match: 12. The CDR3 sequence is 15 residues long. The germline V gene has CDR1 MNHEY and CDR2 SVGAGI. The DNA of the CDR3 is TGTGCCAGCAGTCCGAACTACAGGGGTGGTGCTGAAGCTTTCTTT. This sequence encodes CASSPNYRGGAEAFF.

The J gene is TRBJ1-2, the V gene TRBV27; weak D call: TRBD1 (6 bases). CDR1 and CDR2 (germline): MNHEY, SMNVEV (reference sequence). V lost 8 bases to trimming and J lost 0 bases, with 13 bases between them. The CDR3 extends over 14 amino acids. The CDR3 loop reads CASRDRRSNYGYTF. The CDR3, as DNA: TGTGCCAGCCGCGACAGGCGATCTAACTATGGCTACACCTTC.

The J gene is TRBJ1-4, the V gene TRBV5-1; 7 nucleotides match TRBD1. Germline V CDR1 and CDR2: SGHRS, YFSETQ. This CDR3 contains 14 residues. The J segment lost 7 bases and the V segment lost 1 base, leaving 4 bases of the junction unmatched. CDR3 in amino acids: CASSLLTGSEKLFF. CDR3 bases: TGCGCCAGCAGCTTGCTGACAGGGTCTGAAAAACTGTTTTTT.

The gene calls are TRBV14 and TRBJ2-2, with D unresolved. Between the trimmed V and J ends, which lost 4 bases and 1 base, there was a span of 4 bases. The CDR3 spans 13 residues. Germline lookup yields CDR1 SGHDN and CDR2 FVKESK. CDR3 amino acids: CASSLQNTGELFF. In DNA form, the CDR3 reads TGTGCCAGCAGCCTACAGAACACCGGGGAGCTGTTTTTT.

The chain couples TRBV7-2 to TRBJ1-1; D is possibly TRBD1 (5 bases). Germline V gene data show CDR1 as SGHTA and CDR2 as FQGNSA. The CDR3 sequence is 13 residues long. V lost 4 bases, J lost 1 base, and 7 bases lay in between. The CDR3 coding sequence is TGTGCCAGCAGCTATACAGGGAACACTGAAGCTTTCTTT. This sequence encodes CASSYTGNTEAFF.

A word on this clone: Other DNA sequences from this sample encode an identical CDR3 as well. The chain recombines TRBV6-5 with TRBJ1-1, with 9 nucleotides matching TRBD1. This CDR3 region has 14 residues. Germline assignment: CDR1 MNHEY and CDR2 SVGAGI. V dropped 6 bases and J dropped 1; count of bases not matched to a gene: 3. This CDR3 is CASSLDRGNTEAFF. In DNA, the CDR3 is TGTGCCAGCAGCCTGGACAGGGGGAACACTGAAGCTTTCTTT.

This chain joins TRBV5-1 and TRBJ1-2, with a weak D call TRBD1 (6 bases). Trimming left V 4 bases short and J 7 bases short, with 11 bases between. Germline CDR1 is SGHRS and CDR2 is YFSETQ. This CDR3 spans 12 amino acids. CDR3 sequence: CASSANRVGYTF. The CDR3 nucleotides read TGCGCCAGCAGCGCGAACAGGGTTGGCTACACCTTC.

The chain uses TRBV9 and TRBJ1-2, with a possible D match to TRBD1 (5 bases). Germline CDR1 SGDLS, CDR2 YYNGEE. The CDR3 totals 16 residues. Trimming shortened V by 0 bases and J by 2 bases, and 14 bases separated the two germline ends. The CDR3 DNA follows: TGTGCCAGCAGCGTAGAGGGAGGGAGACAGAACTATGGCTACACCTTC. Its translation is CASSVEGGRQNYGYTF.

The V gene is TRBV30, the J gene TRBJ1-2; D unresolved. Trimming pared 8 bases from V and 5 bases from J, leaving 18 bases between. The CDR3 covers 13 residues. Germline assignment: CDR1 GTSNPN and CDR2 SVGIG (reference sequence). The CDR3 loop reads CARPGARTYGYTF. CDR3 in DNA: TGTGCCCGTCCTGGAGCGCGTACTTATGGCTACACCTTC. Using reference TRBV30 and TRBJ1-2 for the parts outside the CDR3, the full variable domain is SQTIHQWPATLVQPVGSPLSLECTVEGTSNPNLYWYRQAAGRGLQLLFYSVGIGQISSEVPQNLSASRPQDRQFILSSKKLLLSDSGFYLCARPGARTYGYTFGSGTRLTVV.

V usage is TRBV2 and J usage is TRBJ2-1; 9 bases fit TRBD1. The ends lost 8 bases at V and 5 bases at J; junction bases unmatched: 7. Per the germline V gene, CDR1 is SNHLY and CDR2 is FYNNEI. The CDR3 has 14 residues. CDR3 loop: CASSRDRDHNEQFF. For the CDR3, the DNA is TGTGCCAGCTCCCGGGACAGGGACCACAATGAGCAGTTCTTC.

The J gene is TRBJ1-1, the V gene TRBV6-4; TRBD1 is a possible D gene (6 bases). Germline assignment: CDR1 MRHNA and CDR2 SNTAGT. This CDR3 has 18 amino acids. The DNA for the CDR3 is TGTACTAGGGGGAGGGGCGGGACACCAGACGAGATGAACACTGAAGCTTTCTTT. This codes for CTRGRGGTPDEMNTEAFF.

This clone showed up just once. This sequence joins TRBV5-1 and TRBJ2-5, with TRBD2 matching over 8 bases. CDR1 and CDR2 from the germline V gene are SGHRS and YFSETQ. V was pared by 4 bases and J by 3 bases, with 11 bases of the junction left unmatched. The CDR3 totals 16 residues. In DNA form, the CDR3 reads TGCGCCAGCAGCCCCAGGAGGAGCGGGGGTAAAGAGACCCAGTACTTC. Translating gives CASSPRRSGGKETQYF.